This T cell receptor (beta chain) was sequenced for a study of blood T cells in healthy people across ages. A second PCR, run for roughly 7 to 12 cycles, used a sample-barcoded 5' primer plus a J-beta primer mix. TCRdb itself ran the 5' RACE reads through MiXCR, one entry per CDR3 protein. The repertoire holds 600,000 or so distinct CDR3 sequences, around half seen once, with 20% to 25% in the top ten. V was pared by 6 bases and J by 1 base, with 9 bases of the junction left unmatched. This CDR3 contains 16 residues. Germline V gene data show CDR1 as LGHNT and CDR2 as FRNRAP. V gene TRBV12-5 combines with J gene TRBJ2-5, with 9 bases fitting TRBD1. Sequencing was performed on blood. The TCR comes from a man aged 80 or over in good health. This CDR3 is CASGHGTGPTQETQYF. CDR3 DNA: TGTGCTAGTGGGCACGGGACAGGGCCAACCCAAGAGACCCAGTACTTC. Variable domain in full (rest from reference TRBV12-5 and TRBJ2-5): DARVTQTPRHKVTEMGQEVTMRCQPILGHNTVFWYRQTMMQGLELLAYFRNRAPLDDSGMPKDRFSAEMPDATLATLKIQPSEPRDSAVYFCASGHGTGPTQETQYFGPGTRLLVL.